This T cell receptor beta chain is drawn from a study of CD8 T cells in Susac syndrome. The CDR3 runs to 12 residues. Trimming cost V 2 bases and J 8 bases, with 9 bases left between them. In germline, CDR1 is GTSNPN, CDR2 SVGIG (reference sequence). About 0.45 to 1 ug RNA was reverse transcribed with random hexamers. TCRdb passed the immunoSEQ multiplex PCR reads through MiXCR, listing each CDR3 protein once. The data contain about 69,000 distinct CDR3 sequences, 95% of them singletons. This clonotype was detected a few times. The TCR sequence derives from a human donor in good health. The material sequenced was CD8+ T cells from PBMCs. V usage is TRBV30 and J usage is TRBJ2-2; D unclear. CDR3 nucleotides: TGTGCCTGGAGTCCCGGCGGTGGGGAGCTGTTTTTT. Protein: CAWSPGGGELFF.